These T cell receptor beta chains were read from a single sample in a study of blood T cell repertoires in COVID-19. This table comes from immunoSEQ multiplex PCR, and its TCRdb copy is limited to in-frame clones, with some not included. The data contain over 200,000 clones, 85% of them seen just once; the ten biggest clones take up over 15%. The specimen sequenced was PBMCs or T cells enriched from blood (not recorded which). These receptors were collected from a man aged 35 to 55 who had recovered from COVID-19. The CDR3 runs from the conserved cysteine through the conserved F or W. A D gene is named only where the DNA matches it firmly. The size entry is marked missing in some rows and otherwise reads once, few, many or a size class.

abundance,j_gene,v_gene,d_gene,CDR3nt,CDR3aa
.,TRBJ2-1,TRBV11-2,TRBD2,TGTGCCAGCAGTCGGACTAGCGGGAATTCCTACAATGAGCAGTTCTTC,CASSRTSGNSYNEQFF
few,TRBJ1-3,TRBV5-8,.,TGTGCCAGCCGGGGCCGGGCGGGGCTCTCTGGAAACACCATATATTTT,CASRGRAGLSGNTIYF
few,TRBJ1-6,TRBV27,TRBD1,TGTGCCAGCAGTCGACCCCCTTCGACAGGGACGAATTCACCCCTCCACTTT,CASSRPPSTGTNSPLHF
.,TRBJ1-2,TRBV3-1/TRBV3-2,.,TGTGCCAGCAGCCCCGGGGGGATTAATGGCTACACCTTC,CASSPGGINGYTF
.,TRBJ1-2,TRBV5-6,TRBD1,TGTGCCAGCAGGACAGGGGTCGATCAGGGCTACACCTTC,CASRTGVDQGYTF
.,TRBJ1-2,TRBV6-5,TRBD1,TGTGCCAGCAGCCCGCAGGGGGCTACCTACTATTTC,CASSPQGATYYF
.,TRBJ2-1,TRBV5-6,TRBD2,TGTGCCAGCAGCTTTTCTCCAGGACTAGCGGCCTACAATGAGCAGTTCTTC,CASSFSPGLAAYNEQFF
.,TRBJ2-7,TRBV6-5,.,TGTGCCAGCAACGAGGGCTCCTACGAGCAGTACTTC,CASNEGSYEQYF
.,TRBJ2-7,TRBV19,.,TGTGCCAGTAGTATGAGGGCAGGCTCTAACGAGCAGTACTTC,CASSMRAGSNEQYF
many,TRBJ2-7,TRBV6-2/TRBV6-3,.,TGTGCCAGCAGTTACCGGGACACCTACGAGCAGTACTTC,CASSYRDTYEQYF
.,TRBJ2-7,TRBV10-2,TRBD2,TGCGCCACCCTCGACCACACGAGCGGGGTCTACGAGCAGTACTTC,CATLDHTSGVYEQYF
.,TRBJ1-5,TRBV2,.,TGTGCCAGCAGTCGTGAGACGCGAGGATCCCAGCATTTT,CASSRETRGSQHF
.,TRBJ1-6,TRBV5-1,TRBD1,TGCGCCAGCAGCTTTGAGTCCCCGGACAGGGAGGGCTCACCCCTCCACTTT,CASSFESPDREGSPLHF
.,TRBJ2-1,TRBV21-1,.,TGTGCCAGCAGCAAAGTTGTTACGGGGGGAGAGCAGTTCTTC,CASSKVVTGGEQFF
.,TRBJ1-1,TRBV19,.,TGTGCCTCAAAGCCGGGGGGAGGGCACACTGAAGCTTTCTTT,CASKPGGGHTEAFF
.,TRBJ1-4,TRBV18,.,TGTGCCAGCTCACCGGCGGGTGCCACAACTAATGAAAAACTGTTTTTT,CASSPAGATTNEKLFF
.,TRBJ1-5,TRBV6-5,.,TGTGCCAGCAGTCCATCAATCACAGAGGAGGAGCCCCAGCATTTT,CASSPSITEEEPQHF